This entry features one T cell receptor (beta chain) sequence. The antigen is unknown. MiXCR was run by TCRdb on the 5' RACE reads, yielding one entry per CDR3 protein. The sample has under 700,000 distinct CDR3 sequences; around 20% are singletons. This record belongs to a study of T-cell memory formation after mild COVID-19. About the research overall: Across donors, TCR clusters were largely donor specific. Study-level results: Pre-infection memory showed some responding clones, and this suggested that cross-reactive memory joined. Day 15 to 85 contracting clones showed balanced CD4/CD8; later expanders leaned CD4+.

The sample comprised PBMCs or a T cell subset sorted from them (not recorded which). This clonotype was obtained from an adult woman who had mild COVID-19 (a few samples of this study predate the infection). Cell type and time point are not known.

This CDR3 is CASAEKTSPPDTQYF. The CDR3 nucleotides are TGTGCCAGCGCTGAGAAAACTAGCCCTCCAGATACGCAGTATTTT. The genes are TRBV6-1 and TRBJ2-3, with D perhaps TRBD2 (6 bases). Germline lookup yields CDR1 MNHNS and CDR2 SASEGT. Trimming removed 8 bases at V and 4 bases at J, with 19 bases between. CDR3 size: 15 residues.